These 21 T cell receptor beta chains share one sample of origin, sequenced in a study of CD8 T cells in ankylosing spondylitis. TCRdb used MiXCR to reprocess the 5' RACE reads, holding one entry per CDR3 protein. This table has 120,000 or so distinct CDR3 sequences, approximately 14% appearing once. Material for sequencing was blood, either unsorted or a sorted T cell fraction (not recorded which). These receptors were taken from a female donor with ankylosing spondylitis or in good health (not recorded which).

This clonotype appeared many times. CDR3 region: CASSPRRVLNEQFF. In nucleotides, the CDR3 is TGTGCCAGCTCACCACGGCGGGTCCTCAATGAGCAGTTCTTC. The V and J genes are TRBV18 and TRBJ2-1; a possible D gene is TRBD2 (5 bases). The CDR3 has 14 residues. V was clipped by 1 base and J by 6 bases, with 10 bases between them. Germline lookup yields CDR1 KGHSH and CDR2 LQKENI. Variable domain in full (rest from reference TRBV18 and TRBJ2-1): NAGVMQNPRHLVRRRGQEARLRCSPMKGHSHVYWYRQLPEEGLKFMVYLQKENIIDESGMPKERFSAEFPKEGPSILRIQQVVRGDSAAYFCASSPRRVLNEQFFGPGTRLTVL.

This clonotype was observed a handful of times. This chain uses TRBV11-2 with TRBJ2-7; perhaps TRBD2 as D (6 bases). V gave up 2 bases and J gave up 6 bases, with 26 bases separating them. The CDR3 spans 18 residues. The germline CDR1 and CDR2 sequences are SGHAT and FQNNGV. CDR3 DNA sequence: TGTGCCAGCAGCTTAAATTTAGGGACTGATAGGGGACTCGGCGAGCAGTACTTC. Protein sequence: CASSLNLGTDRGLGEQYF.

This clonotype was recorded a few times. The chain combines TRBV6-2 or TRBV6-3 with TRBJ1-1, with TRBD1 identical over 7 bases. Germline loops: CDR1 MNHEY, CDR2 SVGEGT. The junction had 5 bases not matched to a gene; V was cut back by 7 bases and J by 0 bases. The CDR3 covers 14 residues. The CDR3 DNA reads TGTGCCAGCAAACGAACAGGGGTGAACACTGAAGCTTTCTTT. Its protein product is CASKRTGVNTEAFF.

This clonotype was picked up a small number of times. The chain carries TRBV3-1 and TRBJ2-3; perhaps TRBD2 as D (5 bases). The CDR3 contains 14 residues. From germline, CDR1 is LGHDT and CDR2 YNNKEL (reference sequence). Trimming stripped 5 bases from V and 4 bases from J, with 13 bases between. CDR3 amino acids: CASSYTGRSDTQYF. For the CDR3, the DNA is TGTGCCAGCAGCTACACGGGAAGGTCAGATACGCAGTATTTT.

This clonotype was recorded at least ten times. The genes are TRBV21-1 and TRBJ2-7. TRBV21-1 is deemed a pseudogene. The CDR3 consists of 14 residues. For the CDR3, the DNA is TGTGCCAGCAGCAAAGGGGCAAGAACCTACGAGCAGTACTTC. Translating gives CASSKGARTYEQYF.

In this sample, this clonotype turned up many times. The chain recombines TRBV18 with TRBJ1-5, with a weak D call TRBD1 (6 bases). The CDR3 sequence is 12 residues long. Deletions cut 2 bases from V and 9 bases from J, with 8 bases between. Per germline, CDR1 KGHSH and CDR2 LQKENI. The CDR3 loop reads CASSPDRSPQHF. For the CDR3, the DNA is TGTGCCAGCTCACCAGACAGGTCGCCCCAGCATTTT.

CDR3 in amino acids: CASSKSYTGGYSYEQYF. CDR3 nucleotides: TGTGCCAGCAGCAAATCGTATACGGGAGGTTACTCCTACGAGCAGTACTTC. The chain recombines TRBV21-1 with TRBJ2-7; TRBD2 was called by the table and not checked on the DNA. TRBV21-1 is a documented pseudogene. The CDR3 totals 17 residues.

The table lists this clonotype with many counts. The V and J genes are TRBV4-1 and TRBJ2-1, with TRBD2 matching 7 bases. Germline trimming cut 0 bases from V and 4 bases from J; bases unmatched to any gene: 3. From germline, CDR1 is MGHRA and CDR2 YSYEKL. This CDR3 spans 15 amino acids. CDR3 in DNA: TGCGCCAGCAGCCAAGAGCGGGAGTCGTACAATGAGCAGTTCTTC. Its translation: CASSQERESYNEQFF.

A few counts support this clonotype. V gene TRBV18 combines with J gene TRBJ2-5; D is unclear. Germline V gene data show CDR1 as KGHSH and CDR2 as LQKENI. This CDR3 is built from 15 residues. V shed 2 bases and J shed 4 bases, with 14 bases lying between them. CDR3 in amino acids: CASSPGFRVLETQYF. Written as DNA, the CDR3 is TGTGCCAGCTCACCAGGGTTTCGGGTGTTAGAGACCCAGTACTTC.

The V call is TRBV4-2, the J call TRBJ2-7; weak D call: TRBD1 (6 bases). The CDR3 has 15 amino acids. CDR1 and CDR2 (germline): LGHNA, YNFKEQ. V was clipped by 3 bases and J by 1 base, with 13 bases between them. The CDR3 sequence: CASSHETGSSYEQYF. The CDR3 DNA is TGTGCCAGCAGCCACGAAACAGGGTCTTCCTACGAGCAGTACTTC.

This clonotype has a count of ten or more. V gene TRBV11-2 combines with J gene TRBJ2-2; 7 bases fit TRBD2. Germline lookup yields CDR1 SGHAT and CDR2 FQNNGV. The V and J ends lost 5 bases and 6 bases, in that order; junction bases with no gene match: 6. CDR3 size: 14 residues. Here the CDR3 reads CASSNTGGPGELFF. CDR3 sequence (DNA): TGTGCCAGCAGCAACACGGGAGGACCCGGGGAGCTGTTTTTT.

This clonotype was seen repeatedly, ten times or more. This chain links TRBV12-3 or TRBV12-4 with TRBJ2-1; 8 bases fit TRBD2. This CDR3 has 13 amino acids. The CDR3 DNA reads as TGTGCTACAAGGCGGGGGGCCTACAATGAGCAGTTCTTC. Its translation is CATRRGAYNEQFF.

The chain carries TRBV20-1 and TRBJ1-5, with D uncertain. This CDR3 has 16 amino acids. V gave up 4 bases and J gave up 3 bases, with 19 bases separating them. Germline V gives CDR1 DFQATT, CDR2 SNEGSKA (reference sequence). The CDR3 here is CSATSLTGTSNQPQHF. The CDR3 DNA reads as TGCAGTGCTACATCCCTAACGGGTACATCCAATCAGCCCCAGCATTTT.

This clonotype was detected ten times or more. The chain links TRBV7-8 to TRBJ1-1; D call uncertain. The V end was cut by 3 bases, the J end by 10 bases, with 15 bases between. This CDR3 region has 13 residues. The germline gives CDR1 SGHVS, CDR2 FQNEAQ. In nucleotides, the CDR3 is TGTGCCAGCAGCTTGACATTGGGCGTTGGAGCTTTCTTT. Protein sequence: CASSLTLGVGAFF.

This clonotype was recorded many times. CDR3 nucleotides: TGTGCCAGCCCAGCTTATACACCTTCCTACGAGCAGTACTTC. Encoded protein: CASPAYTPSYEQYF. This chain uses TRBV7-3 with TRBJ2-7, with D unresolved. Germline V lookup: CDR1 SGHTA, CDR2 FQGTGA. The CDR3 is 14 residues long. V was cut by 8 bases and J by 1 base, with 15 bases left in between.

This clonotype appeared a few times. The chain carries TRBV5-1 and TRBJ2-3; a weak D match, TRBD2 (6 bases). V was clipped by 5 bases and J by 0 bases, with 13 bases between them. The germline CDR1 and CDR2 sequences are SGHRS and YFSETQ. The CDR3 contains 15 residues. The CDR3, as DNA: TGCGCCAGCAGGGCCGGGACTGCGAGCACAGATACGCAGTATTTT. It yields the protein CASRAGTASTDTQYF.

This clonotype was detected ten times or more. The chain uses TRBV20-1 and TRBJ2-1; TRBD2 agrees at 8 bases. The germline V gene has CDR1 DFQATT and CDR2 SNEGSKA (reference sequence). V shed 3 bases, J shed 1 base, and the junction held 8 bases outside the gene matches. This CDR3 spans 16 amino acids. The CDR3 DNA reads as TGCAGTGCTAGGGTGGCCGGGAGGGGATCCTACAATGAGCAGTTCTTC. This gives the protein CSARVAGRGSYNEQFF.

This clonotype has a handful of counts. The rearrangement joins TRBV12-3 or TRBV12-4 to TRBJ2-2, with 16 bases that match TRBD2. Trimming took 3 bases from V and 3 from J; bases not matched to a gene: 7. The CDR3 spans 19 residues. The CDR3 protein is CASSFGTSGRAGDTGELFF. Written as DNA, the CDR3 is TGTGCCAGCAGTTTCGGGACTAGCGGGAGGGCCGGGGACACCGGGGAGCTGTTTTTT.

This clonotype occurred a few times. The gene calls are TRBV7-9 and TRBJ2-5; D unclear. Germline loops: CDR1 SEHNR, CDR2 FQNEAQ (reference sequence). Trimming removed 2 bases at V and 1 base at J, with 8 bases between. This CDR3 region has 14 residues. This CDR3 is CASSLSAGQETQYF. The CDR3 DNA reads as TGTGCCAGCAGCTTATCTGCCGGCCAAGAGACCCAGTACTTC.

This sequence joins TRBV19 and TRBJ2-7; 8 bases line up with TRBD2. CDR1 is LNHDA and CDR2 is SQIVND in the germline V gene (reference sequence). V trimming: 4 bases; J trimming: 3 bases; junction bases outside the gene matches: 8. The length of the CDR3 is 15 residues. This CDR3 reads CASSNLREAIYEQYF. CDR3 DNA sequence: TGTGCCAGTAGTAATCTGCGGGAGGCAATCTACGAGCAGTACTTC. The variable domain in full, with the rest retrieved from reference TRBV19 and TRBJ2-7, is DGGITQSPKYLFRKEGQNVTLSCEQNLNHDAMYWYRQDPGQGLRLIYYSQIVNDFQKGDIAEGYSVSREKKESFPLTVTSAQKNPTAFYLCASSNLREAIYEQYFGPGTRLTVT.

The table lists this clonotype with many counts. The chain links TRBV5-1 to TRBJ2-1; possibly TRBD2 for D (6 bases). CDR3 length equals 15 residues. CDR1 is SGHRS, CDR2 YFSETQ, per germline. Deletions cut 3 bases from V and 5 bases from J, with 15 bases between. The CDR3 DNA sequence: TGCGCCAGCAGCTCGGGACTCCGCTCTGACAATGAGCAGTTCTTC. Its translation is CASSSGLRSDNEQFF.